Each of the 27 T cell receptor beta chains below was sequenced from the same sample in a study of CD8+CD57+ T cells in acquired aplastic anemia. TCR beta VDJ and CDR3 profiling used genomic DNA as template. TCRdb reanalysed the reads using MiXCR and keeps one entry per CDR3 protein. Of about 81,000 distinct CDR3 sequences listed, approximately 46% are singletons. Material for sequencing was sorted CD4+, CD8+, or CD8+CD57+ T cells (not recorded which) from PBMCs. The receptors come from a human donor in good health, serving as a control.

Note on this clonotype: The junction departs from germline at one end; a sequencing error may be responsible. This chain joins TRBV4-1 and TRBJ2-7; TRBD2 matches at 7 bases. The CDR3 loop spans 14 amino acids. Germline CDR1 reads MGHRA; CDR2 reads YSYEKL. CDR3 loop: CASSPTSANYEQYF. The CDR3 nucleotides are TGTGCCAGCAGCCCTACTAGCGCCAACTACGAGCAGTACTTC.

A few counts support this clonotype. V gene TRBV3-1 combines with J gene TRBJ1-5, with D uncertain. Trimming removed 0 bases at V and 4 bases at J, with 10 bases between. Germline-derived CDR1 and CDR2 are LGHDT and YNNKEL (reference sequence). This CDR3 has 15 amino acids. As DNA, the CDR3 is TGTGCCAGCAGCCAAGATGGCCGATCAAATCAGCCCCAGCATTTT. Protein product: CASSQDGRSNQPQHF.

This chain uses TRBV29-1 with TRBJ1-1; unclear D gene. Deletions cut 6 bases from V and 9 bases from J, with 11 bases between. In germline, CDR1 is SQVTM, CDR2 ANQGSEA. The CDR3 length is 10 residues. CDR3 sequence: CSVAGRKAFF. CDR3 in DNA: TGCAGCGTCGCCGGGAGAAAAGCTTTCTTT.

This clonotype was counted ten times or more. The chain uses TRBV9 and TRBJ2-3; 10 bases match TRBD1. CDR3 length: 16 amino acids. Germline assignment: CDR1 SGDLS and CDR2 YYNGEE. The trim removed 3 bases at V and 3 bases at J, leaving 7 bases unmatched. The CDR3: CASSGRTGGWTDTQYF. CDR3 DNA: TGTGCCAGCAGCGGGAGGACAGGGGGGTGGACAGATACGCAGTATTTT.

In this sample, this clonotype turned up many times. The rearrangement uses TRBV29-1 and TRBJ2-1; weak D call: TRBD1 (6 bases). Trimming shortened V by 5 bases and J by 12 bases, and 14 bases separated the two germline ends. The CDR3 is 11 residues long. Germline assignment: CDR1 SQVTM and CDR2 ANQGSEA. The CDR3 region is CSVPQGSRQFF. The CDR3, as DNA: TGCAGCGTTCCCCAGGGGAGTCGGCAGTTCTTC.

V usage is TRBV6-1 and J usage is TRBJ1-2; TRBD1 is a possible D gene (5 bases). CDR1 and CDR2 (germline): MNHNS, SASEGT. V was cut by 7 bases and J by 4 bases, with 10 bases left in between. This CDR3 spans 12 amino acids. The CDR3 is CASTGRGYGYTF. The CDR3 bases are TGTGCCAGCACTGGTAGGGGCTATGGCTACACCTTC.

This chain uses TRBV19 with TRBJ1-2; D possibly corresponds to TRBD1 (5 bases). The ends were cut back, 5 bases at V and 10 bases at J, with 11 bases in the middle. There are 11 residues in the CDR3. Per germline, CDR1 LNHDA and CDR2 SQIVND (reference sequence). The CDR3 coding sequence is TGTGCCAGTAGTCATATGGGGGACTACACCTTC. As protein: CASSHMGDYTF.

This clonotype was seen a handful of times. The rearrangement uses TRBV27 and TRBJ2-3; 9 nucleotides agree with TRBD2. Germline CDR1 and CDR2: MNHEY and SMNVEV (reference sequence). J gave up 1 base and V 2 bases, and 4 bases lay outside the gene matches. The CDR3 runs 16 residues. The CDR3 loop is CASSLRTSAGTDTQYF. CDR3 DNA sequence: TGTGCCAGCAGTTTAAGGACTAGCGCGGGCACAGATACGCAGTATTTT.

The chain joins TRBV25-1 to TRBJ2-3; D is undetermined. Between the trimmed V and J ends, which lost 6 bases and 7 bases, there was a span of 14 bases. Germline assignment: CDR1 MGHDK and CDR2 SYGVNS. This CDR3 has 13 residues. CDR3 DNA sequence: TGTGCCAGCAGCTTATACGCAGTGAATACGCAGTATTTT. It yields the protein CASSLYAVNTQYF.

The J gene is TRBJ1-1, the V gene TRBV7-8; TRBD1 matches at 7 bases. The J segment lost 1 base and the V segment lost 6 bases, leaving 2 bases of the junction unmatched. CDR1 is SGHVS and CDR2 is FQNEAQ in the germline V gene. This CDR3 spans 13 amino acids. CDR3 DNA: TGTGCCAGCAGACGGGACAGGAACACTGAAGCTTTCTTT. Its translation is CASRRDRNTEAFF. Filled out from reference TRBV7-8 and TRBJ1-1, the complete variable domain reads GAGVSQSPRYKVAKRGQDVALRCDPISGHVSLFWYQQALGQGPEFLTYFQNEAQLDKSGLPSDRFFAERPEGSVSTLKIQRTQQEDSAVYLCASRRDRNTEAFFGQGTRLTVV.

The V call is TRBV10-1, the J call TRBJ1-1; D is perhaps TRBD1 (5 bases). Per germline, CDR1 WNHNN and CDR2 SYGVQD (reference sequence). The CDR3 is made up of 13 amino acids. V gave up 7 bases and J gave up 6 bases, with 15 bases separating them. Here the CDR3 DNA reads TGCGCCAGCACCCCGGACACGTACTCTGAAGCTTTCTTT. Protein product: CASTPDTYSEAFF.

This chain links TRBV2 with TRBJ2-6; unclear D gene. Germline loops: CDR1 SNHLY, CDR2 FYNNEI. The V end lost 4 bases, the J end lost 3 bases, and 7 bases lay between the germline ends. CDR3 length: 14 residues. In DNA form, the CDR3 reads TGTGCCAGCAGTGTGAGTGGTGGGGCCAACGTCCTGACTTTC. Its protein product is CASSVSGGANVLTF.

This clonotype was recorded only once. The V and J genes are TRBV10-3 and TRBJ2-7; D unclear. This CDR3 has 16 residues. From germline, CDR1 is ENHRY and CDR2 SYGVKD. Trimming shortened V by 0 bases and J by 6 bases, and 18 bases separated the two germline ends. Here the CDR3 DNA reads TGTGCCATCAGTGAGTCGTCCATTAGGCAGGCTAGCGAGCAGTACTTC. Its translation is CAISESSIRQASEQYF.

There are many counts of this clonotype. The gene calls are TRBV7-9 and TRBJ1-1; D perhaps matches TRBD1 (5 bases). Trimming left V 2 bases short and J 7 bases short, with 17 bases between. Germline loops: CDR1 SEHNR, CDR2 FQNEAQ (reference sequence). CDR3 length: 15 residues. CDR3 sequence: CASSLRDSPGNEAFF. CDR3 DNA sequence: TGTGCCAGCAGCTTACGGGACTCACCGGGAAATGAAGCTTTCTTT.

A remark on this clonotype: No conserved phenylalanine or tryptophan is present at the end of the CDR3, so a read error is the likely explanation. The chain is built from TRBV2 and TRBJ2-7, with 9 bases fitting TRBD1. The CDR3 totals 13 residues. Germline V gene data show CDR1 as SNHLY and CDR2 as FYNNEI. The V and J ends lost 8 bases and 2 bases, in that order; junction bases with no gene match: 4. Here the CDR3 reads CASGTGSPYEQYL. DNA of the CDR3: TGTGCCAGCGGGACAGGGTCCCCCTACGAGCAGTACCTC.

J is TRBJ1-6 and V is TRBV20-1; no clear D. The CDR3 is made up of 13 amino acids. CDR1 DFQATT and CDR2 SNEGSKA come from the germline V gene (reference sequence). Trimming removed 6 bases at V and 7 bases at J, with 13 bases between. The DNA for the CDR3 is TGCAGTGCCATCCCAGGAGGCAATTCACCCCTCCACTTT. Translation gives CSAIPGGNSPLHF.

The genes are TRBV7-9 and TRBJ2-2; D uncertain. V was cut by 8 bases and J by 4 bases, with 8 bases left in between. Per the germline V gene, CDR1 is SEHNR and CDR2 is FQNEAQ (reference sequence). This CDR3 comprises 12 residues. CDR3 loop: CASAVGTGELFF. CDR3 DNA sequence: TGTGCCAGCGCCGTAGGCACCGGGGAGCTGTTTTTT.

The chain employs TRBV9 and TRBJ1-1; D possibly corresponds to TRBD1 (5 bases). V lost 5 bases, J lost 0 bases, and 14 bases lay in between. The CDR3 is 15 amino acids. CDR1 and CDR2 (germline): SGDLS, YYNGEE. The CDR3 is CASSPQGPLNTEAFF. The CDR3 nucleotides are TGTGCCAGCAGTCCTCAGGGCCCCCTGAACACTGAAGCTTTCTTT.

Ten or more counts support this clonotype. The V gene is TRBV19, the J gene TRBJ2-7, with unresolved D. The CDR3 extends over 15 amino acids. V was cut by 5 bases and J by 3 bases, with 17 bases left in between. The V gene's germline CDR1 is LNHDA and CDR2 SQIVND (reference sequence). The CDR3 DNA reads TGTGCCAGTAGTGGCAATTCACTTACCCACTACGAGCAGTACTTC. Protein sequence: CASSGNSLTHYEQYF.

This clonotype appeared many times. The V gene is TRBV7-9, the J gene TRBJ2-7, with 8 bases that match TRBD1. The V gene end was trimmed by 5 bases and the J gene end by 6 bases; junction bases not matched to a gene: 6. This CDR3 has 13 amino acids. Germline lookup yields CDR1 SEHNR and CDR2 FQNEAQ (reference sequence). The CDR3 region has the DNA TGTGCCAGCAGCCCCCAGGGGGCTGGCGAGCAGTACTTC. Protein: CASSPQGAGEQYF.

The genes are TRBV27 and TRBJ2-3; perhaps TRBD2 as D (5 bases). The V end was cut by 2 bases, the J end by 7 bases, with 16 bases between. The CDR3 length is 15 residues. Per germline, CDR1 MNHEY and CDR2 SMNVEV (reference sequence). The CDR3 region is CASSLRTGQWNTQYF. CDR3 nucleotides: TGTGCCAGCAGTTTAAGGACTGGGCAGTGGAATACGCAGTATTTT.

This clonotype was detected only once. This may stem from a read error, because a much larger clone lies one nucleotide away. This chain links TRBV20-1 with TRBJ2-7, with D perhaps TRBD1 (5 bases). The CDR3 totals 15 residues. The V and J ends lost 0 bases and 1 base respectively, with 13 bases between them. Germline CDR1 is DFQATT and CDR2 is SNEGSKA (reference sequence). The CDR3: CSARDLTGVSYEQYF. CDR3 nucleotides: TGCAGTGCTAGAGATTTAACAGGAGTATCCTACGAGCAGTACTTC.

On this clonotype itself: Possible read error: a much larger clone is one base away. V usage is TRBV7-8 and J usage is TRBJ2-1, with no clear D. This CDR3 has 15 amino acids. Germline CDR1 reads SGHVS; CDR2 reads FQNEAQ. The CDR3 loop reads CASSLGATSNDEQSF. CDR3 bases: TGTGCCAGCAGCTTAGGGGCCACATCTAATGATGAGCAGTCCTTC.

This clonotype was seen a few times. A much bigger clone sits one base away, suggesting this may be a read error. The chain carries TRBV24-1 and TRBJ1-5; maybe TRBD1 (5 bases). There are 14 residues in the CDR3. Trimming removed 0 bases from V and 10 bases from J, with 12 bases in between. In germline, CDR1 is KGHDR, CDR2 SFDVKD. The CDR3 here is CATSDLQGNQPQHF. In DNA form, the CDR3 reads TGTGCCACCAGTGATTTGCAGGGTAACCAACCCCAGCATTTT.

CDR3 protein: CASSRRPGTGREKLFF. CDR3 DNA sequence: TGTGCCAGTAGTAGACGTCCCGGGACAGGGCGTGAAAAACTGTTTTTT. The rearrangement uses TRBV19 and TRBJ1-4; 9 bases fit TRBD1. Trimming removed 4 bases from V and 7 bases from J; junction bases left unmatched: 10. The CDR3 contains 16 residues. Germline V gives CDR1 LNHDA, CDR2 SQIVND (reference sequence). Combining the CDR3 with reference TRBV19 and TRBJ1-4 gives the whole variable domain DGGITQSPKYLFRKEGQNVTLSCEQNLNHDAMYWYRQDPGQGLRLIYYSQIVNDFQKGDIAEGYSVSREKKESFPLTVTSAQKNPTAFYLCASSRRPGTGREKLFFGSGTQLSVL.

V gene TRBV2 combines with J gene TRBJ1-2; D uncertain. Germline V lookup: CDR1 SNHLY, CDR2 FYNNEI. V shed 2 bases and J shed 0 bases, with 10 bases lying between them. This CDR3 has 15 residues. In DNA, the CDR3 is TGTGCCAGCAGTGAACGAGCTTACCCTAACTATGGCTACACCTTC. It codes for CASSERAYPNYGYTF.

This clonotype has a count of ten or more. The CDR3 DNA reads TGTGCCAGCAGTCCCTACTTTGACGACAAAAACTATGGCTACACCTTC. This gives the protein CASSPYFDDKNYGYTF. The rearrangement uses TRBV6-1 and TRBJ1-2; D not resolved. Germline-derived CDR1 and CDR2 are MNHNS and SASEGT. Trimming took off 5 bases at V and 2 bases at J, with 18 bases between the two ends. This CDR3 has 16 residues.